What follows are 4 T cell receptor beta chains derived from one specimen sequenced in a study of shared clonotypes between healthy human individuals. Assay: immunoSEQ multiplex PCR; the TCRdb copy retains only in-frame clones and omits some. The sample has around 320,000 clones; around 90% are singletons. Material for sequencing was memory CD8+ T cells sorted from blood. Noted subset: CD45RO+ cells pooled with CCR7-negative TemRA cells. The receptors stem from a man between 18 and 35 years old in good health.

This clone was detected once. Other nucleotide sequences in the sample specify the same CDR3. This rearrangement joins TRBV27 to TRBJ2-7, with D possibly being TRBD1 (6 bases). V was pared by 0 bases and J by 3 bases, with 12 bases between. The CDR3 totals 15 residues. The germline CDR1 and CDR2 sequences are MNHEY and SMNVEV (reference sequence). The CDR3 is CASSLSGGSLYEQYF. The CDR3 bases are TGTGCCAGCAGTTTATCAGGGGGTTCCCTCTACGAGCAGTACTTC.

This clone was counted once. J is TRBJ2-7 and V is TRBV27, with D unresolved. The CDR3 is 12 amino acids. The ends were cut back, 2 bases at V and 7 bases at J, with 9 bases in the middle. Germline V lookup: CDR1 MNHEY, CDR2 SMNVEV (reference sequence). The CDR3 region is CASSLLGLEQYF. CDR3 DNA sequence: TGTGCCAGCAGTTTACTCGGTTTGGAGCAGTACTTC.

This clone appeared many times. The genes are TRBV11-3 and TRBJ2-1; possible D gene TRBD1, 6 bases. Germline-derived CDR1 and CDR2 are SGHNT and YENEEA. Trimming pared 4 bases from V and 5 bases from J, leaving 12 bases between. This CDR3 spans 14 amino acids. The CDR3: CASSSSGQNNEQFF. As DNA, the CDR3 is TGTGCCAGCAGCTCCTCTGGACAGAACAATGAGCAGTTCTTC.

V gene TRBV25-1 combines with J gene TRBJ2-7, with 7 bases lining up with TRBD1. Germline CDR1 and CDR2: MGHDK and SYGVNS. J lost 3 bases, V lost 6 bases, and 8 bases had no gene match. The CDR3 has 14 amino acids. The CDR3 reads CASSPQAGGYEQYF. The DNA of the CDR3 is TGTGCCAGCAGCCCCCAGGCAGGGGGCTACGAGCAGTACTTC.